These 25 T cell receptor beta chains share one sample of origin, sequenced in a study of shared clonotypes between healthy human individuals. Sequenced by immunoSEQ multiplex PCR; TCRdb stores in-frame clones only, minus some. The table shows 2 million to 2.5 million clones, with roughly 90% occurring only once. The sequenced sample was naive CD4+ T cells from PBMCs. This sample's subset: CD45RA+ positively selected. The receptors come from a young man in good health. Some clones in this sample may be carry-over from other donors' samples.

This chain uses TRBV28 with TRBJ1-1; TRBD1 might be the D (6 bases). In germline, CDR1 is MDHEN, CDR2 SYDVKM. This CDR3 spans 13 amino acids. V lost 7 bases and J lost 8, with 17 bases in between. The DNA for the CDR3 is TGTGCCAGCACCGACGGGGGGCGCCTCGAAGCTTTCTTT. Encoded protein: CASTDGGRLEAFF.

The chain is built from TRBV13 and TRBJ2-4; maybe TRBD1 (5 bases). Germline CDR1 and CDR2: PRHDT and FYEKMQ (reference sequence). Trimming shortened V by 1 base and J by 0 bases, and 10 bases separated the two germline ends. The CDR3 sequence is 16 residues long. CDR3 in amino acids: CASSLVVGLAKNIQYF. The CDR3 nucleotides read TGTGCCAGCAGCTTAGTTGTGGGGCTAGCCAAAAACATTCAGTACTTC.

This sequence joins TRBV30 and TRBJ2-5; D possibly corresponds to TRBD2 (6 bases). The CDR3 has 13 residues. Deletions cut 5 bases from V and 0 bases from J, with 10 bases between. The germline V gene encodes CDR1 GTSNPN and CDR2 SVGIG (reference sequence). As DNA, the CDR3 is TGTGCCTGGGCCAGACTAGACCAAGAGACCCAGTACTTC. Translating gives CAWARLDQETQYF. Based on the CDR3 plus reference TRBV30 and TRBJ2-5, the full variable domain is SQTIHQWPATLVQPVGSPLSLECTVEGTSNPNLYWYRQAAGRGLQLLFYSVGIGQISSEVPQNLSASRPQDRQFILSSKKLLLSDSGFYLCAWARLDQETQYFGPGTRLLVL.

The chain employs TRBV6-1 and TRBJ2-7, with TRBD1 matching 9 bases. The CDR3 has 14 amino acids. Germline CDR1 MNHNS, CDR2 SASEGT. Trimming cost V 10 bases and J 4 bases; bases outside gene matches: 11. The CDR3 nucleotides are TGTGCCACCACGACCGGGACAGGGAGGTACGAGCAGTACTTC. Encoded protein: CATTTGTGRYEQYF.

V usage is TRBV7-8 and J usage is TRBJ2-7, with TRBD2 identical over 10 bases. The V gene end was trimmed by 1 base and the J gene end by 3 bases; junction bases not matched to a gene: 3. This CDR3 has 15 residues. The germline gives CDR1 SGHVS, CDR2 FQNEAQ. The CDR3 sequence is CASSLVASGSYEQYF. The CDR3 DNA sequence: TGTGCCAGCAGCTTAGTGGCTAGCGGGAGCTACGAGCAGTACTTC.

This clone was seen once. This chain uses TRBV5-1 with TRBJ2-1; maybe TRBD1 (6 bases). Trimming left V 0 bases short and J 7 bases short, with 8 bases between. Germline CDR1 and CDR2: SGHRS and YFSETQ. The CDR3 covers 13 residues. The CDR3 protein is CASSLVTGNEQFF. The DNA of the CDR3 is TGCGCCAGCAGCTTGGTTACAGGGAATGAGCAGTTCTTC.

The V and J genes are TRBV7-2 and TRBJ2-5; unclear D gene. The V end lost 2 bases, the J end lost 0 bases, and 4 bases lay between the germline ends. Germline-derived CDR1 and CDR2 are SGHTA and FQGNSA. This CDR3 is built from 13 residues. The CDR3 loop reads CASSLKNQETQYF. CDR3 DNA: TGTGCCAGCAGCTTAAAAAACCAAGAGACCCAGTACTTC.

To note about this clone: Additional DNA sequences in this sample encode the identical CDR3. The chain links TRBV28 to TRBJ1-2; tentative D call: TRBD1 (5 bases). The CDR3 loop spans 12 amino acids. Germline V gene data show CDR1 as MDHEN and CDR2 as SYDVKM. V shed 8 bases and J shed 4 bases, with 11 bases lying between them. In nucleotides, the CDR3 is TGTGCCAGCTCGTGGGGGGGCTATGGCTACACCTTC. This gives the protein CASSWGGYGYTF.

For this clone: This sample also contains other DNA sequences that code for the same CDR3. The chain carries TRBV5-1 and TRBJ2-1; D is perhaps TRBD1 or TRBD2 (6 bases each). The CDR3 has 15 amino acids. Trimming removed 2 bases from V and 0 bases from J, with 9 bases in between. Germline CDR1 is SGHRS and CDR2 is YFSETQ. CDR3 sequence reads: CASSLGGSSYNEQFF. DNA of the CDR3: TGCGCCAGCAGCTTAGGGGGGAGCTCCTACAATGAGCAGTTCTTC.

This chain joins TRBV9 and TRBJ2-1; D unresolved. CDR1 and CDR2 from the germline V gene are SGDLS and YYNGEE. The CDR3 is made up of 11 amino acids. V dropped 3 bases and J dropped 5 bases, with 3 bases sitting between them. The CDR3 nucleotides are TGTGCCAGCAGCGGAAACAATGAGCAGTTCTTC. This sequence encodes CASSGNNEQFF.

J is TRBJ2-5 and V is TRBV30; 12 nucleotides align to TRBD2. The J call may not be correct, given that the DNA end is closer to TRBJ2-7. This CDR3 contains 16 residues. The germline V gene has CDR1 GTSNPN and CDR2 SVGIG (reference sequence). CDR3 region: CAWSRASGRANYEQYF. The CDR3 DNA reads TGTGCCTGGAGTAGGGCTAGCGGGAGGGCCAATTACGAGCAGTACTTC.

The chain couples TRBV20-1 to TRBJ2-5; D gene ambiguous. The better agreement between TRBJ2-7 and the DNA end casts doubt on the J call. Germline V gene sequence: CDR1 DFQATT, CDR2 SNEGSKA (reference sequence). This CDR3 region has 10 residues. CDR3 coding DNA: TGCAGTGCTAGCATCCACGAGCAGTACTTC. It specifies CSASIHEQYF.

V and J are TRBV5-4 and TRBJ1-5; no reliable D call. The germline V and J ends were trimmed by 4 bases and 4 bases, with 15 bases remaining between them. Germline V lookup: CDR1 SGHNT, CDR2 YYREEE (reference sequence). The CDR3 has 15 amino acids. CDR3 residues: CASSQGAGPNQPQHF. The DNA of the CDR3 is TGTGCCAGCAGCCAAGGCGCAGGTCCAAATCAGCCCCAGCATTTT.

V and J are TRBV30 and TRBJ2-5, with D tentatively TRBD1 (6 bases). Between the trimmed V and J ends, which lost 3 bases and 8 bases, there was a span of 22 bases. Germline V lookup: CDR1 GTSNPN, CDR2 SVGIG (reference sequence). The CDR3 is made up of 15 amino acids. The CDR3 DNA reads TGTGCCTGGAGCGTTCCAGGGGTGACGAGGAAAACCCAGTACTTC. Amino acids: CAWSVPGVTRKTQYF.

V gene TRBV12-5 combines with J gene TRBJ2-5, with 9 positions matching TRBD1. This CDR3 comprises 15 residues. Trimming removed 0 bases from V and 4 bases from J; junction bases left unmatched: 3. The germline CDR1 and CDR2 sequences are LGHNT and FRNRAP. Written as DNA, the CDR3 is TGTGCTAGTGGTTTGGTTACAGGGGGCGGAGAGACCCAGTACTTC. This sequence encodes CASGLVTGGGETQYF.

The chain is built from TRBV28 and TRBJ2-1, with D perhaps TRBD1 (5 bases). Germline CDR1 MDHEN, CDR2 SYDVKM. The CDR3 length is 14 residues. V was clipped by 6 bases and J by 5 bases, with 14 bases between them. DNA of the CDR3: TGTGCCAGCAGCACCAGAACAGGAAACAATGAGCAGTTCTTC. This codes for CASSTRTGNNEQFF.

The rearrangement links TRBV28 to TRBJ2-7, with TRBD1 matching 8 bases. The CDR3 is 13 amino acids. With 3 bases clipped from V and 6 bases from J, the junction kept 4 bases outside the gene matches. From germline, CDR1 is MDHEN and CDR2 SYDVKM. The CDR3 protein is CASSFRQGFEQYF. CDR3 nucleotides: TGTGCCAGCAGTTTTAGACAGGGGTTCGAGCAGTACTTC.

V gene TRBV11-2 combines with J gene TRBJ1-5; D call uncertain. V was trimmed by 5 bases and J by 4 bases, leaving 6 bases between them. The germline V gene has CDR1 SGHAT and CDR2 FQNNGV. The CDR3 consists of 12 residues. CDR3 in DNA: TGTGCCAGCAGCACACCGAATCAGCCCCAGCATTTT. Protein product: CASSTPNQPQHF. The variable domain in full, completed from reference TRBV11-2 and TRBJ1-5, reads EAGVAQSPRYKIIEKRQSVAFWCNPISGHATLYWYQQILGQGPKLLIQFQNNGVVDDSQLPKDRFSAERLKGVDSTLKIQPAKLEDSAVYLCASSTPNQPQHFGDGTRLSIL.

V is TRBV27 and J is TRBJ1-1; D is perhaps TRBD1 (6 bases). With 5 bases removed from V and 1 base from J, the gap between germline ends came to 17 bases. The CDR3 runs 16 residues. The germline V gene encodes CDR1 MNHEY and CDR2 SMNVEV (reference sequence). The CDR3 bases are TGTGCCAGCAGTCAAACCATGCAGGGGAAGAACACTGAAGCTTTCTTT. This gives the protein CASSQTMQGKNTEAFF.

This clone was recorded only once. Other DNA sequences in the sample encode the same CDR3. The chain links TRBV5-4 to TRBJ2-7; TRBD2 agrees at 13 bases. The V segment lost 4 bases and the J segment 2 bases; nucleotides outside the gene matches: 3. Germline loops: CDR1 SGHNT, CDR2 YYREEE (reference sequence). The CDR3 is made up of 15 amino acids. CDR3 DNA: TGTGCCAGCAGCCCCGGACTAGCGGGAGCCTACGAGCAGTACTTC. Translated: CASSPGLAGAYEQYF.

The CDR3 coding sequence is TGCGCCAGCAGAGGCGGGGGTAACACAGATACGCAGTATTTT. Its protein is CASRGGGNTDTQYF. The chain recombines TRBV10-1 with TRBJ2-3; TRBD2 agrees at 7 bases. The germline CDR1 and CDR2 sequences are WNHNN and SYGVQD (reference sequence). This CDR3 comprises 14 residues. The J segment lost 2 bases and the V segment lost 6 bases, leaving 5 bases of the junction unmatched.

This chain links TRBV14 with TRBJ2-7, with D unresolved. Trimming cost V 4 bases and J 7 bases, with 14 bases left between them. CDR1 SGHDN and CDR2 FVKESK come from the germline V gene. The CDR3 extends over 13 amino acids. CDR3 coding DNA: TGTGCCAGCAGCCCTCGTCGTATGGGGGAGCAGTACTTC. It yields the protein CASSPRRMGEQYF.

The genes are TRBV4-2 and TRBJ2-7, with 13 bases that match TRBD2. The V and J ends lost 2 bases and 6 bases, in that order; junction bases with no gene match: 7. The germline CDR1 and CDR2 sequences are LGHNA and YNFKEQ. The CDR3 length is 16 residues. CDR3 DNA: TGTGCCAGCAGCCAAAGGGGCGGGACTAGCGGGACCGAGCAGTACTTC. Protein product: CASSQRGGTSGTEQYF.

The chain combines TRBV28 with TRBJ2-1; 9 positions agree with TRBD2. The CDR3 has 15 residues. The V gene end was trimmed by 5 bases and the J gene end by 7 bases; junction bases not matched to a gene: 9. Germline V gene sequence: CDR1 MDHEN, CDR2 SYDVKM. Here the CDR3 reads CASSPGAGGVNEQFF. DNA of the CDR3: TGTGCCAGCAGTCCCGGTGCGGGAGGGGTTAATGAGCAGTTCTTC.

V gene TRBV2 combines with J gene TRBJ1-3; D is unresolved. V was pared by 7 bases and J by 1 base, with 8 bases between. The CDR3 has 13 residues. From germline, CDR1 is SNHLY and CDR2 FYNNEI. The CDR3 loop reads CASMVGSGNTIYF. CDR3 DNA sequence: TGTGCCAGCATGGTGGGGTCTGGAAACACCATATATTTT.